This TCR beta chain was found in a study of blood T cell repertoires in COVID-19 (dated by TCRdb to about 2020). Context from the whole study: Samples covering the acute and convalescent phases of COVID-19 were provided by collaborators in the United States, Italy and Spain. Where HLA class I and class II types were available, the types were taken from metadata supplied by the sample provider, not from assay-based typing. The material from the prospective study consisted of cDNA or gDNA derived from T cells, B-cell-depleted T cells, or PBMCs. The repertoires were made available in a free public database intended to serve as a resource for research on the immune response to SARS-CoV-2. Nearly every sample came with metadata listing a de-identified subject ID, COVID-19 status, age in years and sex. Samples were obtained from the ongoing ImmuneRACE study (first 160 participants) and from about 1,300 subjects provided by 6 global collaborators. Deeply sampled blood TCRbeta repertoires from subjects exposed to, actively infected with, or recovered from COVID-19 were included in the dataset. Study-wide findings and limitations: How much clinical and demographic metadata was included differed by source and by participant, and the metadata was provided uncurated.

Points on this clone: Its cognate antigen has yet to be identified. Base qualities are not at hand, and no much larger clone is one base apart.

TCRbeta CDR3 regions were amplified from genomic DNA using the immunoSEQ Assay, a bias-controlled multiplex PCR. The source study handled its data this way. The number of nucleated cells in each sample was estimated by amplification of reference gene primers within the assay. Sequence reads were collapsed and filtered to measure the absolute abundance of every unique TCRbeta CDR3 rearrangement. For each sample, productive Simpson clonality was calculated as the square root of Simpson's diversity index over productive rearrangements. Imported from immuneACCESS, the table was reduced by TCRdb to in-frame sequences with V and J called. These copies leave out some clones; in studies compared against another copy, an unresolved V gene accounts for under half, and the cause of the remainder is not known. V, J and clone size were drawn from that table, and D and trimming were deduced from the DNA. This sample is represented by roughly 180,000 clones; around 86% of them were singletons. More than 7.5% of the sample goes to the ten largest clones.

Participants in the prospective study were aged roughly 18 to 100 years, lived in some 24 United States geographic areas, and enrolled through a virtual design. To assign participants to cohorts, the prospective study relied on clinical history that participants themselves reported in a screening survey and a study questionnaire. ImmuneRACE Cohort 3 recovered participants were defined by two consecutive negative NP/OP PCR tests, healthcare professional clearance, or symptom resolution. Each participant in the prospective study had whole blood, serum and a nasopharyngeal or oropharyngeal swab collected by mobile phlebotomists. Over an approximately 2-month period, participants in the prospective study had the option of providing additional blood draws and questionnaires. Before DNA extraction, prospective study blood samples were shipped either frozen or at room temperature. The TCR comes from a woman aged 25 to 39 who had recovered from COVID-19. The material sequenced was PBMCs or T cells enriched from blood (not recorded which).

The DNA is TGTGCCAGCAGCTTGGCTAGCGGCCCTGGCTACGAGCAGTACTTC. It encodes CASSLASGPGYEQYF. The chain uses TRBV11-2 and TRBJ2-7; 7 bases in the junction line up with TRBD2. Reading the germline V gene gives CDR1 SGHAT and CDR2 FQNNGV. V is pruned by 3 bases and J by 3 bases, leaving 8 bases of the junction without a gene match. Reading from cysteine to phenylalanine, the CDR3 counts 15 amino acids. Here the CDR3 DNA is all that survives: 45 bases in frame from base 1.